One sample yielded the 16 T cell receptor beta chains listed below, sequenced in a study of T cells after yellow fever vaccination. TCRdb reprocessed the 5' RACE reads via MiXCR and lists one record per CDR3 protein. The data hold 300,000 to 350,000 distinct CDR3 sequences, with roughly 7.5% observed a single time. The sequences come from PBMCs, collected around 45 days after the first yellow fever vaccination. The receptors come from a young man who received the YFV17D yellow fever vaccine.

Comments on this clonotype: A much larger clone is a single base away; this may be a read error. The rearrangement joins TRBV5-5 to TRBJ2-5; no clear D. V shed 2 bases and J shed 7 bases, with 18 bases lying between them. Germline assignment: CDR1 SGHKS and CDR2 YYEKEE (reference sequence). There are 15 residues in the CDR3. CDR3: CASSFGTVAFGTQYF. CDR3 in DNA: TGTGCCAGCAGCTTCGGTACAGTTGCATTTGGGACCCAGTACTTC.

This clonotype has just a few counts. The chain uses TRBV10-3 and TRBJ2-1; D is unresolved. V lost 0 bases to trimming and J lost 7 bases, with 10 bases between them. The CDR3 runs 14 residues. From germline, CDR1 is ENHRY and CDR2 SYGVKD. CDR3 loop: CAISESSRINEQFF. The CDR3 coding sequence is TGTGCCATCAGTGAGTCTAGCAGAATAAATGAGCAGTTCTTC.

This clonotype has just a few counts. The V gene is TRBV7-3, the J gene TRBJ2-1; 11 nucleotides agree with TRBD2. Losses at the gene ends were 5 bases for V and 9 bases for J; bases not matched to a gene: 9. This CDR3 has 15 residues. Germline V gene sequence: CDR1 SGHTA, CDR2 FQGTGA. CDR3 coding DNA: TGTGCCAGCAGCCCCGGGACTAGCGGAAACGGTGAGCAGTTCTTC. It translates to CASSPGTSGNGEQFF.

J is TRBJ2-3 and V is TRBV5-1, with D uncertain. Germline assignment: CDR1 SGHRS and CDR2 YFSETQ. The CDR3 runs to 13 residues. Trimming removed 2 bases from V and 6 bases from J, with 10 bases in between. CDR3 in amino acids: CASSFPFGDTQYF. The CDR3 DNA follows: TGCGCCAGCAGCTTCCCTTTTGGGGATACGCAGTATTTT.

V and J are TRBV6-1 and TRBJ2-2, with a possible D match to TRBD1 (5 bases). V was shortened by 4 bases and J by 0 bases, with 6 bases between the two germline ends. Looked up from germline, CDR1 is MNHNS and CDR2 is SASEGT. The CDR3 length is 14 residues. CDR3 region: CASSGTTNTGELFF. The CDR3 coding sequence is TGTGCCAGCAGTGGGACAACGAACACCGGGGAGCTGTTTTTT.

This clonotype appeared a few times. This sequence joins TRBV3-1 and TRBJ2-7; 7 bases are shared with TRBD1. The CDR3 totals 17 residues. The germline CDR1 and CDR2 sequences are LGHDT and YNNKEL (reference sequence). Trimming at V came to 1 base and at J to 3 bases, leaving 12 bases not matched to a gene. The CDR3 region has the DNA TGTGCCAGCAGCCAAGGGGTAAGGGACAGAAACATCTACGAGCAGTACTTC. The encoded protein is CASSQGVRDRNIYEQYF.

This clonotype was recorded many times. V gene TRBV5-4 combines with J gene TRBJ1-1; 7 bases line up with TRBD1. This CDR3 comprises 14 residues. CDR1 and CDR2 from the germline V gene are SGHNT and YYREEE (reference sequence). The V gene end was trimmed by 4 bases and the J gene end by 0 bases; junction bases not matched to a gene: 3. CDR3 amino acids: CASSRGQMNTEAFF. DNA for the CDR3: TGTGCCAGCAGCAGGGGACAGATGAACACTGAAGCTTTCTTT.

This clonotype was found a few times. The rearrangement joins TRBV12-3 or TRBV12-4 to TRBJ1-2; TRBD1 matches 9 bases. The CDR3 spans 15 residues. V lost 6 bases to trimming and J lost 4 bases; unmatched junction nucleotides: 9. The CDR3 DNA reads as TGTGCCAGCAGGGGGGTTGGACAGGGGTCCTATGGCTACACCTTC. Amino acids: CASRGVGQGSYGYTF.

This rearrangement joins TRBV29-1 to TRBJ2-7, with TRBD1 matching 7 bases. CDR1 and CDR2 from the germline V gene are SQVTM and ANQGSEA. The trim removed 6 bases at V and 3 bases at J, leaving 8 bases unmatched. The CDR3 runs 13 residues. In nucleotides, the CDR3 is TGCAGCGTGACGGCCGGGACAGACTACGAGCAGTACGTC. Translated: CSVTAGTDYEQYV.

In this sample, this clonotype turned up a few times. The chain uses TRBV7-9 and TRBJ2-4; D is possibly TRBD2 (6 bases). The CDR3 sequence is 14 residues long. The germline V and J ends were trimmed by 5 bases and 8 bases, with 16 bases remaining between them. The germline gives CDR1 SEHNR, CDR2 FQNEAQ (reference sequence). The CDR3 DNA reads as TGTGCCAGCAGCCCCGGACGGGCGGGGCACATTCAGTACTTC. It is translated as CASSPGRAGHIQYF.

This clonotype was observed a few times. The chain combines TRBV11-2 with TRBJ2-1; 7 bases are a match to TRBD2. The V gene's germline CDR1 is SGHAT and CDR2 FQNNGV. The CDR3 consists of 15 residues. V lost 1 base, J lost 8 bases, and 8 bases stayed unmatched. The CDR3: CASSLAGGGRDEQFF. The CDR3, as DNA: TGTGCCAGCAGCTTAGCTGGGGGGGGTAGGGATGAGCAGTTCTTC.

This chain uses TRBV12-3 or TRBV12-4 with TRBJ2-7; 8 nucleotides match TRBD1. The CDR3 covers 15 residues. The ends lost 5 bases at V and 6 bases at J; junction bases unmatched: 12. CDR3 protein: CASSILGTGVSEQYF. CDR3 coding DNA: TGTGCCAGCAGTATTCTCGGGACAGGCGTTTCCGAGCAGTACTTC.

The chain joins TRBV30 to TRBJ1-3; D perhaps matches TRBD1 (6 bases). Trimming pared 3 bases from V and 3 bases from J, leaving 15 bases between. The CDR3 is 15 residues long. CDR1 is GTSNPN and CDR2 is SVGIG in the germline V gene (reference sequence). DNA for the CDR3: TGTGCCTGGAGCAGGGGAGGTGTGGTTGGAAACACCATATATTTT. Translated, it gives CAWSRGGVVGNTIYF.

The chain joins TRBV5-1 to TRBJ2-3, with a weak D call TRBD1 (5 bases). The V end was cut by 7 bases, the J end by 9 bases, with 12 bases between. The CDR3 has 11 amino acids. Germline V CDR1 and CDR2: SGHRS, YFSETQ. The CDR3 DNA follows: TGCGCCAGCCATTACAGGTCCACGCAGTATTTT. It yields the protein CASHYRSTQYF.

This clonotype was counted ten times or more. The CDR3 region is CASGGGGYSGANVLTF. The CDR3 DNA reads TGTGCCAGCGGGGGCGGCGGATACTCTGGGGCCAACGTCCTGACTTTC. V usage is TRBV7-6 and J usage is TRBJ2-6; TRBD1 is a possible D gene (6 bases). The V gene's germline CDR1 is SGHVS and CDR2 FNYEAQ. With 8 bases removed from V and 0 bases from J, the gap between germline ends came to 14 bases. This CDR3 is 16 amino acids long.

The chain joins TRBV7-3 to TRBJ1-1; possibly TRBD1 for D (6 bases). Germline V lookup: CDR1 SGHTA, CDR2 FQGTGA. CDR3 length equals 16 residues. The germline V and J ends were trimmed by 0 bases and 5 bases, with 16 bases remaining between them. For the CDR3, the DNA is TGTGCCAGCAGCTTAACACGGGGGAGGGGGAGTACTGAAGCTTTCTTT. Amino acid sequence: CASSLTRGRGSTEAFF.